These T cell receptor beta chains were read from a single sample in a study of blood T cell repertoires in COVID-19. Clones were sequenced by immunoSEQ multiplex PCR, and TCRdb holds only the in-frame ones, with some missing. Seen here are some 260,000 clones, around nine tenths observed once, and the top ten hold 10%. What was sequenced was peripheral blood. The source is a woman in her 70s with COVID-19, enrolled during active disease. The CDR3 runs from the conserved cysteine through the conserved F or W. Each record gives: V gene, D gene, J gene, clone size, CDR3 protein, CDR3 DNA. D genes are given only for firm matches. Only some rows state a clone size, as once, few, many or a class for expanded clones.

v_gene: TRBV5-1
d_gene: NA
j_gene: TRBJ2-2
abundance: NA
CDR3aa: CASSRSFGATNTGELFF
CDR3nt: TGCGCCAGCAGCCGAAGCTTTGGGGCCACGAACACCGGGGAGCTGTTTTTT

v_gene: TRBV2
d_gene: TRBD1
j_gene: TRBJ1-2
abundance: few
CDR3aa: CASTRSPGQVYYGYTF
CDR3nt: TGTGCCAGCACCCGATCCCCGGGACAGGTCTACTATGGCTACACCTTC

v_gene: TRBV6-6
d_gene: TRBD1
j_gene: TRBJ2-7
abundance: NA
CDR3aa: CATNRDRPLSYEQYF
CDR3nt: TGTGCCACTAACCGGGACAGGCCACTCTCCTACGAGCAGTACTTC

v_gene: TRBV20-1
d_gene: NA
j_gene: TRBJ1-4
abundance: NA
CDR3aa: CSAPLNEKLFF
CDR3nt: TGCAGTGCCCCACTTAATGAAAAACTGTTTTTT

v_gene: TRBV5-6
d_gene: NA
j_gene: TRBJ1-4
abundance: NA
CDR3aa: CASSLWGPQITEKLFF
CDR3nt: TGTGCCAGCAGCTTGTGGGGCCCCCAGATAACTGAAAAACTGTTTTTT

v_gene: TRBV7-2
d_gene: TRBD2
j_gene: TRBJ2-3
abundance: NA
CDR3aa: CASSRRLAGAQDTQYF
CDR3nt: TGTGCCAGCAGCCGCCGACTAGCGGGAGCCCAAGATACGCAGTATTTT

v_gene: TRBV7-9
d_gene: TRBD2
j_gene: TRBJ2-1
abundance: NA
CDR3aa: CASSLAGLANEQFF
CDR3nt: TGTGCCAGCAGCTTAGCGGGACTAGCCAATGAGCAGTTCTTC

v_gene: TRBV4-1
d_gene: NA
j_gene: TRBJ2-3
abundance: NA
CDR3aa: CASSQVAATDTQYF
CDR3nt: TGCGCCAGCAGCCAAGTGGCGGCCACAGATACGCAGTATTTT

v_gene: TRBV7-9
d_gene: NA
j_gene: TRBJ1-2
abundance: NA
CDR3aa: CASSLGVGLQGRYGYTF
CDR3nt: TGTGCCAGCAGCTTAGGGGTAGGCCTCCAGGGGCGCTATGGCTACACCTTC

v_gene: TRBV10-2
d_gene: TRBD2
j_gene: TRBJ2-7
abundance: NA
CDR3aa: CATKTSGYEQYF
CDR3nt: TGCGCCACCAAGACTAGCGGCTACGAGCAGTACTTC

v_gene: TRBV28
d_gene: NA
j_gene: TRBJ2-6
abundance: NA
CDR3aa: CASSLFSPGANVLTF
CDR3nt: TGTGCCAGCAGTTTATTCTCTCCTGGGGCCAACGTCCTGACTTTC

v_gene: TRBV5-8
d_gene: TRBD2
j_gene: TRBJ2-5
abundance: NA
CDR3aa: CASSLVTSGKQETQYF
CDR3nt: TGTGCCAGCAGCTTGGTAACTAGCGGAAAGCAAGAGACCCAGTACTTC

v_gene: TRBV11-3
d_gene: TRBD1
j_gene: TRBJ1-1
abundance: NA
CDR3aa: CASSPGQGADEAFF
CDR3nt: TGTGCCAGCAGCCCCGGACAGGGGGCAGATGAAGCTTTCTTT

v_gene: TRBV9
d_gene: NA
j_gene: TRBJ2-2
abundance: NA
CDR3aa: CASRQTTNTGELFF
CDR3nt: TGTGCCAGCAGACAAACCACGAACACCGGGGAGCTGTTTTTT

v_gene: TRBV9
d_gene: NA
j_gene: TRBJ1-2
abundance: NA
CDR3aa: CASSAGTSHGYTF
CDR3nt: TGTGCCAGCAGCGCCGGGACATCACATGGCTACACCTTC

v_gene: TRBV6-2/TRBV6-3
d_gene: NA
j_gene: TRBJ1-6
abundance: NA
CDR3aa: CASSYSEQVASPLHF
CDR3nt: TGTGCCAGCAGTTACTCGGAACAGGTTGCTTCACCCCTCCACTTT

v_gene: TRBV7-3
d_gene: TRBD1
j_gene: TRBJ1-1
abundance: NA
CDR3aa: CASSPDRGWSEAFF
CDR3nt: TGTGCCAGCAGCCCGGACAGGGGGTGGTCTGAAGCTTTCTTT

v_gene: TRBV6-6
d_gene: NA
j_gene: TRBJ2-7
abundance: NA
CDR3aa: CASRLGSSSSYEQYF
CDR3nt: TGTGCCAGCCGTCTCGGGTCGTCAAGCTCCTACGAGCAGTACTTC

v_gene: TRBV6-1
d_gene: NA
j_gene: TRBJ1-2
abundance: NA
CDR3aa: CASSELGRGISETYGYTF
CDR3nt: TGTGCCAGCAGTGAACTCGGGCGGGGTATTTCTGAGACCTATGGCTACACCTTC

v_gene: TRBV2
d_gene: TRBD1
j_gene: TRBJ1-2
abundance: NA
CDR3aa: CASSVMGQGYGYTF
CDR3nt: TGTGCCAGCAGTGTGATGGGACAGGGTTATGGCTACACCTTC

v_gene: TRBV6-5
d_gene: NA
j_gene: TRBJ2-1
abundance: NA
CDR3aa: CASRTGTLDNEQFF
CDR3nt: TGTGCCAGCAGAACCGGGACTTTAGACAATGAGCAGTTCTTC

v_gene: TRBV7-9
d_gene: TRBD2
j_gene: TRBJ2-1
abundance: NA
CDR3aa: CASSRTSGRAGNEQFF
CDR3nt: TGTGCCAGCAGCCGGACTAGCGGGAGGGCTGGCAATGAGCAGTTCTTC

v_gene: TRBV9
d_gene: NA
j_gene: TRBJ1-1
abundance: NA
CDR3aa: CASSVSPWGAEAFF
CDR3nt: TGTGCCAGCAGCGTATCCCCCTGGGGCGCTGAAGCTTTCTTT

v_gene: TRBV4-2
d_gene: NA
j_gene: TRBJ2-3
abundance: NA
CDR3aa: CASSQVGGFGDTQYF
CDR3nt: TGTGCCAGCAGCCAAGTCGGCGGGTTTGGGGATACGCAGTATTTT

v_gene: TRBV6-5
d_gene: TRBD1
j_gene: TRBJ1-3
abundance: NA
CDR3aa: CASGRDSNSGNTIYF
CDR3nt: TGTGCCAGCGGGCGGGACAGTAATTCTGGAAACACCATATATTTT

v_gene: TRBV12-3/TRBV12-4
d_gene: NA
j_gene: TRBJ2-3
abundance: NA
CDR3aa: CASRASTDTQYF
CDR3nt: TGTGCCAGCAGAGCCAGCACAGATACGCAGTATTTT

v_gene: TRBV11-2
d_gene: NA
j_gene: TRBJ2-5
abundance: once
CDR3aa: CASSWATATFQETQYF
CDR3nt: TGTGCCAGCAGCTGGGCGACAGCTACCTTCCAAGAGACCCAGTACTTC

v_gene: TRBV6-2/TRBV6-3
d_gene: TRBD1
j_gene: TRBJ1-5
abundance: NA
CDR3aa: CASSKRTGDPQPQHF
CDR3nt: TGTGCCAGCAGTAAACGGACAGGGGATCCTCAGCCCCAGCATTTT

v_gene: TRBV29-1
d_gene: NA
j_gene: TRBJ2-3
abundance: NA
CDR3aa: CSVGDNTDTQYF
CDR3nt: TGCAGCGTCGGGGACAACACAGATACGCAGTATTTT

v_gene: TRBV7-2
d_gene: TRBD1
j_gene: TRBJ1-5
abundance: NA
CDR3aa: CASSPTGQAPWQPQHF
CDR3nt: TGTGCCAGCAGCCCGACAGGACAGGCCCCCTGGCAGCCCCAGCATTTT

v_gene: TRBV18
d_gene: NA
j_gene: TRBJ2-1
abundance: once
CDR3aa: CASSPPDWWVDNEQFF
CDR3nt: TGTGCCAGCTCACCACCCGACTGGTGGGTCGACAATGAGCAGTTCTTC

v_gene: TRBV3-1/TRBV3-2
d_gene: TRBD2
j_gene: TRBJ2-7
abundance: NA
CDR3aa: CASSHSGSSYEQYF
CDR3nt: TGTGCCAGCAGCCATAGCGGGAGCTCCTACGAGCAGTACTTC